This TCR beta chain was captured by sequencing in a study of CD8+CD57+ T cells in acquired aplastic anemia. General observations from the study: In common between the patients and the controls were more than 25 CD8+ CDR3 sequences.

Researchers used genomic DNA as the template to profile TCR beta VDJ and CDR3. TCRdb re-called the reads through MiXCR, storing one row per CDR3 protein. The sample lists roughly 63,000 distinct CDR3 sequences; around half were seen once. This clonotype has only one observation. The antigen is not known. This clone may be a read error of a much larger clone one base away. The sample consisted of sorted CD4+, CD8+, or CD8+CD57+ T cells (not recorded which) from PBMCs. This sequence originates from a human donor in good health, serving as a control.

The CDR3 DNA reads TGTGCCAGCAGCCCTGAGGGGACTAAGGTTGGGAAGCTGTTTTTT. It yields the protein CASSPEGTKVGKLFF. The rearrangement uses TRBV7-9 and TRBJ2-2; the match to TRBD2 covers 7 bases. J lost 12 bases, V lost 5 bases, and 15 bases had no gene match. The CDR3 loop spans 15 amino acids. The germline V gene has CDR1 SEHNR and CDR2 FQNEAQ (reference sequence).